This T cell receptor beta chain stems from a study of blood T cell repertoires in COVID-19 (dated by TCRdb to between 2020 and 2021). Context from the whole study: Collaborator samples came from the United States, Italy and Spain and covered acute and convalescent phases of COVID-19. The sample metadata nearly always contained a de-identified subject ID, COVID-19 status, age in years and sex. The repertoires were released in a freely available public database meant as a resource for research on the immune response to SARS-CoV-2. The samples were drawn from the first 160 participants of the ongoing ImmuneRACE study and from under 1,500 subjects provided by 6 global collaborators. Where available, HLA class I and class II types were obtained from metadata supplied by the sample provider rather than from assay-based typing. The prospective study material was composed of cDNA or gDNA derived from T cells, B-cell-depleted T cells, or PBMCs. The dataset comprised deeply sampled blood TCRbeta repertoires from subjects exposed to, actively infected with, or recovered from COVID-19.

The immunoSEQ Assay, a bias-controlled multiplex PCR, was used to amplify TCRbeta CDR3 regions from genomic DNA. Concerning the study's data processing: Within the assay, amplification of reference gene primers was used to estimate how many nucleated cells each sample contained. To quantify the absolute abundance of each unique TCRbeta CDR3 rearrangement, sequence reads were collapsed and filtered. For each sample, productive Simpson clonality was calculated by taking the square root of Simpson's diversity index across productive rearrangements. Drawn from immuneACCESS, this table holds only the in-frame rearrangements with V and J called that TCRdb kept. Clones are partly lost; checked studies trace under half to an unresolved V gene and leave the rest unexplained. V, J and clone size are taken as reported in that table, and D and trimming were inferred from the DNA itself. Within this sample are 80,000 to 95,000 clones, with roughly 88% of them counted one time only. The top ten clones comprise roughly 6.6% of the sample.

Broad study findings and their caveats: The quantity of clinical and demographic metadata differed by source and by participant and was supplied without curation.

CDR3 length: 16 amino acids, cysteine to phenylalanine. Kept here is only the CDR3 DNA, which spans 48 bases and is read in frame from base 1. For this chain, trimming is 4 bases at the V end and 3 bases at the J end, and the number of junction bases without a gene match is 3. CDR1 LGHDT and CDR2 YNNKEL were looked up in the germline V gene (reference sequence). Concerning this clone: This receptor's antigen is unknown. No per-base quality is available; no much larger clone lies one base away.

The collaborating institutions used their own protocols to collect whole blood in K2EDTA tubes. For TCRbeta analysis, collaborators shipped samples in one of three forms: frozen whole blood, isolated PBMCs, or DNA extracted from either of those sample types. Material: peripheral blood. In this chain, TRBV3-1 (or the pseudogene TRBV3-2) is recombined with TRBJ2-1; 13 bases in the middle match TRBD2. The clonotype comes from a man in his 70s with acute or convalescent COVID-19. This receptor carries the CDR3 CASSPTSGGYYNEQFF. In nucleotide form, the sequence is TGTGCCAGCAGCCCGACTAGCGGGGGGTACTACAATGAGCAGTTCTTC.